This T cell receptor beta chain derives from a study of cytomegalovirus exposure and HLA in healthy donors. V was pared by 7 bases and J by 3 bases, with 13 bases of the junction left unmatched. In germline, CDR1 is SEHNR, CDR2 FQNEAQ (reference sequence). This CDR3 region has 17 residues. The study ran its PCR with 60 Vbeta and 13 Jbeta primers. The protocol was immunoSEQ multiplex PCR, while the TCRdb copy is restricted to in-frame clones and leaves out a portion. The repertoire has 150,000 to 200,000 clones, 76% of them found once; the top ten carry approximately 1.3%. This clonotype was obtained from a man in his sixties in good health and CMV-seronegative. The chain combines TRBV7-9 with TRBJ2-7; 12 nucleotides agree with TRBD2. The specimen was PBMCs. The CDR3 loop is CASTSAGATSGSYEQYF. The CDR3 nucleotides are TGTGCCAGCACCTCCGCGGGGGCGACTAGCGGGAGCTACGAGCAGTACTTC.